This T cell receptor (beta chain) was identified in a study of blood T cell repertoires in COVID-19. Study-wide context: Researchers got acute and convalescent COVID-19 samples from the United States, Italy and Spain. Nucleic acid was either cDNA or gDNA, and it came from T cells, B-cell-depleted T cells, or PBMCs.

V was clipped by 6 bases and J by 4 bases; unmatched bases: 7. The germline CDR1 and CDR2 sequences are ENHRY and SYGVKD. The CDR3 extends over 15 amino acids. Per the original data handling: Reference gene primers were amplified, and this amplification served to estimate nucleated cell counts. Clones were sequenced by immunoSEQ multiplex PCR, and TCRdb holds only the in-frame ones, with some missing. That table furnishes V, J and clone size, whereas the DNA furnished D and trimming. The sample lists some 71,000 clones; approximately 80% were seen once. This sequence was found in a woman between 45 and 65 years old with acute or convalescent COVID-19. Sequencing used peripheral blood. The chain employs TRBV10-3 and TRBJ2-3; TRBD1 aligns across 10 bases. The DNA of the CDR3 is TGTGCCATCAGCCCGGGACAGGGGTCCCCAGATACGCAGTATTTT. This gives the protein CAISPGQGSPDTQYF.